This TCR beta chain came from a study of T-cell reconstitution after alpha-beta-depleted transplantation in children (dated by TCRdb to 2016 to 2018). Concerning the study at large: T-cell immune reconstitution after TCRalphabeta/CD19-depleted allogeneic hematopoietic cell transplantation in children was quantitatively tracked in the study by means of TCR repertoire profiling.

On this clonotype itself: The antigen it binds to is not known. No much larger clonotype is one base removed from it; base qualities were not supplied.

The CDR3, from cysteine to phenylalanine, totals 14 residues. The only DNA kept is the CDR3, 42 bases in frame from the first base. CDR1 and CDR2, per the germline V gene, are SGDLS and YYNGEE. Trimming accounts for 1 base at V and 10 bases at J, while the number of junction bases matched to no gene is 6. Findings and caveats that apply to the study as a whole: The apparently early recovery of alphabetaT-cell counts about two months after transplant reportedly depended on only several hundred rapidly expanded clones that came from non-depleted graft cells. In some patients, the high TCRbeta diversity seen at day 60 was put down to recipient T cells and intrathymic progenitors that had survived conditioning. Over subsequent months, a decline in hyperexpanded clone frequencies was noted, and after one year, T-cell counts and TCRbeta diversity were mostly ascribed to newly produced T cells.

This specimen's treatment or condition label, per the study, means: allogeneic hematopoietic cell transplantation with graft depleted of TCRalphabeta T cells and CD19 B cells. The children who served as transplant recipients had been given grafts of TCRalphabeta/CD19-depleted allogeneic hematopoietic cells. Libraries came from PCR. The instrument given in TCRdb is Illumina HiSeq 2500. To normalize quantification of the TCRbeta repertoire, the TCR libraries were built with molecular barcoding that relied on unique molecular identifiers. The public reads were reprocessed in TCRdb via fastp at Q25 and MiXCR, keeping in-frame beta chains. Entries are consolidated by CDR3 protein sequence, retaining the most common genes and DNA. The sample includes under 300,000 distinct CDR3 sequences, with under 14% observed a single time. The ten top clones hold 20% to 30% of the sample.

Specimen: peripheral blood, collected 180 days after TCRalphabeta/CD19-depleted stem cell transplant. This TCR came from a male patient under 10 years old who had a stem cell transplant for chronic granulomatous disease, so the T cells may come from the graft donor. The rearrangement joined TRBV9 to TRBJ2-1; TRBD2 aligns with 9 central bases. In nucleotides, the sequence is TGTGCCAGCAGCGTAAGGGGACTAGCCGACGAGCAGTTCTTC. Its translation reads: CASSVRGLADEQFF.